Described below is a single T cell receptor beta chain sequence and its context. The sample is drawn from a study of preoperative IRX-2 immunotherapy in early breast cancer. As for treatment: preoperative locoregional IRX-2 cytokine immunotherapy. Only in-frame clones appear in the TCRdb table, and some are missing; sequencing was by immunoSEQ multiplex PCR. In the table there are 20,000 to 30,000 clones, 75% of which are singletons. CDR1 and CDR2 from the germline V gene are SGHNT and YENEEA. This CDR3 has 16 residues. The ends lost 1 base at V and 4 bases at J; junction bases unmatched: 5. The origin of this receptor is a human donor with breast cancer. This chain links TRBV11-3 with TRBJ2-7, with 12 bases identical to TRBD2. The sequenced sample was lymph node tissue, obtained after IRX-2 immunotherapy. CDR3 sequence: CASSLGLAGVLYEQYF. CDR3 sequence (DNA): TGTGCCAGCAGCTTAGGACTAGCGGGAGTTTTATACGAGCAGTACTTC.